This TCR beta chain stems from a study of control samples from healthy donors and cancer patients. Method: immunoSEQ multiplex PCR; TCRdb's copy keeps in-frame clones and lacks some. The sample has around 250,000 clones, approximately 80% seen once. Germline CDR1 and CDR2: SGHRS and YFSETQ. The CDR3 consists of 14 residues. With 4 bases removed from V and 3 bases from J, the gap between germline ends came to 13 bases. Input material: PBMCs. The clonotype originates from a woman aged 60 to 75 with lung cancer. The chain recombines TRBV5-1 with TRBJ1-2, with D possibly being TRBD1 (6 bases). DNA of the CDR3: TGCGCCAGCAGCCACCCGGGACAAGACTATGGCTACACCTTC. This encodes CASSHPGQDYGYTF.